The T cell receptor beta chain described here comes from a study of blood T cell repertoires in COVID-19. Germline loops: CDR1 MNHEY, CDR2 SMNVEV (reference sequence). This CDR3 is 14 amino acids long. V gave up 3 bases and J gave up 1 base; unmatched junction bases: 1. Generated by immunoSEQ multiplex PCR, the TCRdb table keeps only in-frame clones and is missing some. The sample shows about 310,000 clones, roughly 90% of them seen only once. V gene TRBV27 combines with J gene TRBJ1-1, with 8 bases that match TRBD1. The origin of this receptor is a woman aged 18 to 35 with acute COVID-19. Sequencing used PBMCs or T cells enriched from blood (not recorded which). The CDR3 DNA follows: TGTGCCAGCAGTTTGGGGACAGGGAACACTGAAGCTTTCTTT. This gives the protein CASSLGTGNTEAFF.